This TCR beta chain appears in the sequencing data of a study of human T cells and chemical hapten exposure. In the study overall: Patients were given diphenylcyclopropenone on the scalp weekly across the approximately 25-week study.

Germline loops: CDR1 MGHRA, CDR2 YSYEKL. This CDR3 has 18 residues. After removal of 0 bases from V and 0 bases from J, the junction contained 7 bases not matched to a gene. MiXCR was run by TCRdb on the RACE reads, yielding one entry per CDR3 protein. In the table there are more than 300,000 distinct CDR3 sequences, 4% to 6% of which are singletons. The time point here: pre-sensitization, week 0. This sample's treatment: therapeutic diphenylcyclopropenone sensitization with weekly scalp DPC. The receptor was isolated from a woman aged 50 to 65 with alopecia areata. Some clones in this sample may be carry-over from other donors' samples. J is TRBJ2-3 and V is TRBV4-1, with 9 bases fitting TRBD2. The starting material was whole blood, obtained in connection with sensitization to the hapten diphenylcyclopropenone (DPC). CDR3 amino acids: CASSQEGSGSWSTDTQYF. DNA of the CDR3: TGCGCCAGCAGCCAAGAAGGTAGCGGGAGTTGGAGCACAGATACGCAGTATTTT.